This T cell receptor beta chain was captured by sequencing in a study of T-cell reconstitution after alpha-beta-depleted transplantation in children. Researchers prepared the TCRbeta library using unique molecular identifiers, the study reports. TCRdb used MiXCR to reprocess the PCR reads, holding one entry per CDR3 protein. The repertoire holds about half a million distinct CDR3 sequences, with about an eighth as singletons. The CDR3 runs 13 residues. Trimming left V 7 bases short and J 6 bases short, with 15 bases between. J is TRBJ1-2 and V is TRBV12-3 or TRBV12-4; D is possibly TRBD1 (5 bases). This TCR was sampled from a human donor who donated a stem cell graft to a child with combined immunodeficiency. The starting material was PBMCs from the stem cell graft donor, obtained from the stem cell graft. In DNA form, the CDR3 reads TGTGCCAGCAACAAGGACTGGGGGGATGGCTACACCTTC. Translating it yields CASNKDWGDGYTF.